This T cell receptor beta chain came from a study of shared clonotypes between healthy human individuals (dated by TCRdb to 2020 to 2021). Turning to the overall study: Three men and a couple of women, aged 18 to 49 years, made up the cohort. Different laboratories and diverse techniques were used to prepare libraries and sequence TCR repertoires, to increase sequencing depth and limit assay-specific biases. For each donor, three plates each were used for CD4 naive and CD4 memory, two plates were used for CD8 naive, and one plate was used for CD8 memory. Each donor's leukapheresis produced roughly between roughly 0.9 and 9 billion PBMCs. To estimate repertoire size and how much clonotype sharing occurs between individuals, the study deeply sequenced the blood TCR repertoires of roughly 5 healthy adults.

TCR CDR3 regions were amplified from genomic DNA by multiplex PCR using the deep immunoSEQ assay. Extracted genomic DNA from each cell subset was distributed evenly across all wells of several immunoSEQ 96-well plates, and each plate was treated as a replicate. Each replicate PCR for sorted subsets received around 210 ng genomic DNA, equal to roughly 29,000 T cell genomes. Purified libraries were quantified with a Qubit 3.0 fluorometer, sized on a Bioanalyzer 2100, and re-quantified with the KAPA Library Quantification kit. Every immunoSEQ 96-well plate was sequenced on a separate single-read 150-cycle Illumina NextSeq 550 flow cell. In the source study's methods: Because only junctional sequences without quality scores were contained in the immunoSEQ output, filtering matching that applied to full-length reads could not be performed. Sequences were annotated with PyIR, a Python wrapper for IgBLAST v1.9, and V/J genes and CDR3 were assigned using IMGT germline references. Reads were filtered out if the reads had weak V/J assignments (E-value above 1e-6), no CDR3, stop codons, out-of-frame junctions, or ambiguous translated residues. V3J clonotypes were defined as sequences sharing an identical inferred V gene, J gene, and CDR3 amino acid sequence. To compute the percentage overlap between repertoires, the number of shared unique clonotypes was divided by the size of the smaller repertoire. Richness of each repertoire was evaluated using RTK rarefaction, the Chao1 estimator, and Recon v2.1 estimates of unobserved clonotypes. Generation probabilities for all TCRbeta clonotypes obtained by the gDNA method from a handful of donors were computed using OLGA. The source is immuneACCESS, and TCRdb retained only in-frame sequences with V and J called. Part of the clones is not carried over; for the studies checked, unresolved V genes explain less than half of this, and the remainder is unexplained. That table furnishes V, J and clone size, whereas the DNA furnished D and trimming. The table for this sample lists about 2.4 million clones; 93% of them were counted only once. Together, the top ten hold roughly 0.36% of the sample.

The table lists this clone with a count of one. What antigen it recognizes has not been identified. No base quality values were provided; no much bigger clone lies one nucleotide off. Taken from the germline V gene, the CDR1 and CDR2 loops are MDHEN and SYDVKM. The CDR3, from cysteine to phenylalanine, totals 15 residues. The sequence is cut down to CDR3 DNA, 45 bases in frame from base 1. Trimming accounts for 7 bases at V and 0 bases at J, while the number of junction bases matched to no gene is 8. Broad study findings and their caveats: Roughly 5% of naive CD4, 3.5% of naive CD8, around 2.3% of memory CD4, and 0.4% of memory CD8 clonotypes were shared across a few donors. Incomplete sequencing was indicated by rarefaction of sorted-subset datasets, despite the large sequencing depth. Higher generation probabilities were observed for clonotypes shared by all four sorted-subset donors than for non-shared clonotypes. Based on pairwise subsampling, the degree of clonotype sharing among donors was expected to be affected by sequencing depth. Sampling was restricted to blood, and TCR repertoires in tissue are likely to differ from TCR repertoires in blood. Because the study included only a small number of donors, the genetic and exposure-history diversity represented was limited. Naive subsets generally had larger estimated clonotype richness than memory subsets did.

The donors were healthy, HIV-negative adults with no recently reported acute infections or vaccinations. All donors were Caucasian adults living in Nashville, Tennessee, USA. Magnetic negative selection was used to enrich CD4+ T cells, after which naive cells were positively selected on CD45RA and the negative fraction became the memory subset. After blood collection by leukapheresis, PBMCs were isolated using Ficoll-Histopaque density gradient centrifugation and then cryopreserved in the vapor phase of liquid nitrogen. Analytical flow cytometry was used to check the purity and quantity of each magnetically sorted T cell population. From each sorted fraction, genomic DNA was isolated and quantified by UV absorbance on a Nanodrop 2000c.

This chain joins TRBV28 to TRBJ1-2; 7 central bases correspond to TRBD1. This clonotype was obtained from a man aged 18 to 35 in good health. Some clones in this sample may be carry-over from other donors' samples. Sequencing was done on a sample of naive CD4+ T cells from PBMCs. The cell subset or site label of this sample denotes: CD45RA+ positively selected. The sequence in DNA is TGTGCCAGCACCCCGGGACAGAAAGCTAACTATGGCTACACCTTC. This translates into CASTPGQKANYGYTF.